This is a list of T cell receptor beta chains from one sample in a study of post-analysis software for immune sequencing data. TCRdb used MiXCR to reprocess the PCR reads, holding one entry per CDR3 protein. In the table there are about 570,000 distinct CDR3 sequences, 34% of which are singletons. Sequenced input: blood. These receptors were obtained from a girl aged 2-17 years with multiple sclerosis. CDR3s include the opening cysteine and the closing phenylalanine or tryptophan. D genes are given only for firm matches. For some rows the clone size is stated as once, few or many, or as a class when expanded; others skip it.

13,TRBJ2-5,-,TRBV11-2,few,TGTGCCAGCAGCCCAGGGTTTGGGGAGACCCAGTACTTC,CASSPGFGETQYF
16,TRBJ1-2,-,TRBV4-1,once,TGCGCCAGCAGCTACCCGACAGGCCGGGGGAACTATGGCTACACCTTC,CASSYPTGRGNYGYTF
14,TRBJ2-7,TRBD1,TRBV19,few,TGTGCCAGTACCAACACAGGGGGAACGGTCGAGCAGTACTTC,CASTNTGGTVEQYF
14,TRBJ2-2,-,TRBV2,-,TGTGCCAGCAGGGGGCTCCCGAACACCGGGGAGCTGTTTTTT,CASRGLPNTGELFF
16,TRBJ2-5,-,TRBV7-2,-,TGTGCCAGCAGCTTATCCCAGGGAGGAAGCCAAGAGACCCAGTACTTC,CASSLSQGGSQETQYF
14,TRBJ2-7,-,TRBV5-1,-,TGCGCCAGCAGCTTGGTGGGGGCCTCCCTCGAGCAGTACTTC,CASSLVGASLEQYF
16,TRBJ2-1,TRBD2,TRBV7-9,-,TGTGCCAGCAGCTTAAGGGGACTAGCGGTGGGAATTGAGCAGTTCTTC,CASSLRGLAVGIEQFF
15,TRBJ1-1,-,TRBV20-1,few,TGCAGTGCTAGAGATCGGCCGTTAATAAGGACTGAAGCTTTCTTT,CSARDRPLIRTEAFF
15,TRBJ2-4,-,TRBV3-1,-,TGTGCCAGCAGCCAAGGAAATGGGCCCTACAATGAGCAGTACTTC,CASSQGNGPYNEQYF
15,TRBJ1-5,-,TRBV15,-,TGTGCCACCAGCAGCGCCCCAGGTAGCAATCAGCCCCAGCATTTT,CATSSAPGSNQPQHF
14,TRBJ2-5,-,TRBV5-1,few,TGCGCCAGCAGCCCTCCGGGACTTGAAGAGACCCAGTACTTC,CASSPPGLEETQYF
11,TRBJ1-2,-,TRBV29-1,-,TGCAGCCTTCATTCGGGGGGCGTCTACACCTTC,CSLHSGGVYTF
18,TRBJ2-1,TRBD2,TRBV5-1,-,TGCGCCAGCAGCTTGGCACTAGCGGGGGAGGTATCCTACAATGAGCAGTTCTTC,CASSLALAGEVSYNEQFF
16,TRBJ1-2,TRBD1,TRBV4-2,-,TGTGCCAGCAGCCCGTCAGTTACAGGGGGGGACTATGGCTACACCTTC,CASSPSVTGGDYGYTF
13,TRBJ2-7,-,TRBV14,-,TGTGCCAGCAGCCAAGATCCGGTGGGCGAGCAGTACTTC,CASSQDPVGEQYF
15,TRBJ1-5,TRBD1,TRBV12-3/TRBV12-4,-,TGTGCCAGCAGTAAGACAGGGAGAGGCAATCAGCCCCAGCATTTT,CASSKTGRGNQPQHF